The 8 T cell receptor beta chains given below trace back to one sample, sequenced in a study of T cells after yellow fever vaccination. Each CDR3 protein is one row after TCRdb ran MiXCR on the 5' RACE reads. In the table there are about 360,000 distinct CDR3 sequences, more than 5.5% of which are singletons. The sample here was PBMCs, taken 5 days after the yellow fever booster vaccination. The receptors derive from a young man who received the YFV17D yellow fever vaccine.

In its sample, this clonotype was seen a few times. CDR3 bases: TGTGCTAGTGGTCCGGGACAGGGCTCCTACGAGCAGTACTTC. Translating it yields CASGPGQGSYEQYF. This chain connects TRBV12-5 to TRBJ2-7; 9 nucleotides match TRBD1. The CDR3 spans 14 residues. Per germline, CDR1 LGHNT and CDR2 FRNRAP. The V gene end was trimmed by 5 bases and the J gene end by 0 bases; junction bases not matched to a gene: 2. The variable domain in full, with the rest retrieved from reference TRBV12-5 and TRBJ2-7, is DARVTQTPRHKVTEMGQEVTMRCQPILGHNTVFWYRQTMMQGLELLAYFRNRAPLDDSGMPKDRFSAEMPDATLATLKIQPSEPRDSAVYFCASGPGQGSYEQYFGPGTRLTVT.

This clonotype occurred a few times. The DNA of the CDR3 is TGTGCCAGCAGTTTAAGGGTCTTGCTGGGAAGACAGAAGAATTCACCCCTCCACTTT. As protein: CASSLRVLLGRQKNSPLHF. The rearrangement uses TRBV12-3 or TRBV12-4 and TRBJ1-6; TRBD1 is a possible D gene (5 bases). The V end lost 2 bases, the J end lost 7 bases, and 24 bases lay between the germline ends. The CDR3 covers 19 residues.

This clonotype came up a few times. J is TRBJ2-3 and V is TRBV15, with 10 bases aligning to TRBD1. CDR1 LNHNV and CDR2 YYDKDF come from the germline V gene (reference sequence). This CDR3 contains 16 residues. V dropped 2 bases and J dropped 4; count of bases not matched to a gene: 6. CDR3 loop: CATSRRTGGIADTQYF. The DNA for the CDR3 is TGTGCCACCAGCAGAAGGACAGGGGGAATCGCAGATACGCAGTATTTT.

This clonotype was seen many times. This rearrangement joins TRBV20-1 to TRBJ2-7, with D perhaps TRBD1 or TRBD2 (5 bases each). The CDR3 is 14 amino acids. Germline V lookup: CDR1 DFQATT, CDR2 SNEGSKA (reference sequence). The V end lost 3 bases, the J end lost 4 bases, and 16 bases lay between the germline ends. In nucleotides, the CDR3 is TGCAGTGCTAGCCCCCCGGGACCGATTTACGAGCAGTACTTC. Its translation: CSASPPGPIYEQYF.

This clonotype was seen a few times. One end of the junction varies from germline; a read error may be responsible. The chain combines TRBV7-7 with TRBJ2-7; D gene uncertain. The germline gives CDR1 SSHAT, CDR2 FNYEAQ (reference sequence). CDR3 length equals 9 residues. The CDR3 here is CASSFGPHF. The DNA of the CDR3 is TGTGCTAGCAGCTTCGGGCCTCACTTC.

This clonotype appeared a few times. The gene calls are TRBV28 and TRBJ2-7; 9 bases are shared with TRBD1. Germline V CDR1 and CDR2: MDHEN, SYDVKM. This CDR3 is 16 amino acids long. Trimming removed 6 bases from V and 6 bases from J; junction bases left unmatched: 15. The CDR3 DNA is TGTGCCAGCAGGCTCCGCCACACAGGGGGCTATAGCGAGCAGTACTTC. Encoded protein: CASRLRHTGGYSEQYF. Full variable domain (rest looked up from reference TRBV28 and TRBJ2-7): DVKVTQSSRYLVKRTGEKVFLECVQDMDHENMFWYRQDPGLGLRLIYFSYDVKMKEKGDIPEGYSVSREKKERFSLILESASTNQTSMYLCASRLRHTGGYSEQYFGPGTRLTVT.

This clonotype was seen only a few times. The chain has TRBV20-1 and TRBJ1-3; 7 nucleotides align to TRBD1. The V segment lost 1 base and the J segment 2 bases; nucleotides outside the gene matches: 2. CDR1 and CDR2 from the germline V gene are DFQATT and SNEGSKA (reference sequence). The CDR3 has 14 residues. The CDR3 is CSARGTGTGNTIYF. In DNA form, the CDR3 reads TGCAGTGCTAGAGGGACAGGAACTGGAAACACCATATATTTT.

The chain carries TRBV5-1 and TRBJ2-1; D is undetermined. Germline values: CDR1 SGHRS, CDR2 YFSETQ. This CDR3 spans 15 amino acids. V lost 0 bases, J lost 7 bases, and 14 bases lay in between. The CDR3 loop reads CASSLGATSQNEQFF. Here the CDR3 DNA reads TGCGCCAGCAGCTTGGGTGCAACTTCCCAAAATGAGCAGTTCTTC.